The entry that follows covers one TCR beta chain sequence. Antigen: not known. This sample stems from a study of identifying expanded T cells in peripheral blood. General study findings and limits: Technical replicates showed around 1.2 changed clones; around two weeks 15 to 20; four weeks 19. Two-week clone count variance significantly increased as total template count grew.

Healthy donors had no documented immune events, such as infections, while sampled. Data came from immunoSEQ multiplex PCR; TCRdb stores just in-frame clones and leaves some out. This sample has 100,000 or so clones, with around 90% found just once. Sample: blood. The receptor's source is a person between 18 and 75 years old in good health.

The CDR3 is CASSLGWGQGTDTQYF. CDR3 coding DNA: TGTGCCAGCAGCTTAGGGTGGGGACAGGGAACAGATACGCAGTATTTT. The chain employs TRBV7-9 and TRBJ2-3; the match to TRBD1 covers 9 bases. Trimming took 1 base from V and 3 from J; bases not matched to a gene: 5. CDR3 size: 16 residues. Germline CDR1 SEHNR, CDR2 FQNEAQ (reference sequence). Full variable domain (remainder filled in from reference TRBV7-9 and TRBJ2-3): DTGVSQNPRHKITKRGQNVTFRCDPISEHNRLYWYRQTLGQGPEFLTYFQNEAQLEKSRLLSDRFSAERPKGSFSTLEIQRTEQGDSAMYLCASSLGWGQGTDTQYFGPGTRLTVL.